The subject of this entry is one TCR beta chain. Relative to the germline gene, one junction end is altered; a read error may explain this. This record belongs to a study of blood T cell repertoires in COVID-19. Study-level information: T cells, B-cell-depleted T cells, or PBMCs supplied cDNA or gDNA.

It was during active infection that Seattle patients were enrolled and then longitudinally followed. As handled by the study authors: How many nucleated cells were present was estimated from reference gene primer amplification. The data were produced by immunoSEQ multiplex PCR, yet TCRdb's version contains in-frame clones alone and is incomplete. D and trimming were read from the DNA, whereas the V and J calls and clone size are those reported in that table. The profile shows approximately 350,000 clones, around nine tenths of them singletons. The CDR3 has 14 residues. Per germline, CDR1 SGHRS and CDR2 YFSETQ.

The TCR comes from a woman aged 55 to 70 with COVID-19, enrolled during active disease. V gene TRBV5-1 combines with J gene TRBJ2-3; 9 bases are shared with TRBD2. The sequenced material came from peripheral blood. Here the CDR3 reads CASSVGTSTDTQYF. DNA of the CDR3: TGCGCCAGCAGCGTCGGGACTAGCACGGATACGCAGTATTTT.